Here is one T cell receptor beta chain with its context. These data come from a study of T cells after yellow fever vaccination. MiXCR was run by TCRdb on the 5' RACE reads, yielding one entry per CDR3 protein. The table includes 610,000 or so distinct CDR3 sequences, about 12% detected once. Sequenced here: PBMCs, sampled on the day of the yellow fever booster vaccination. This sequence was found in a man aged 25 to 45 who received the YFV17D yellow fever vaccine.

The CDR3 region has the DNA TGTGCCACCAGCAGAGATCGATTGTCTAGCGGAGTTAACGAGCAGTACTTC. It translates to CATSRDRLSSGVNEQYF. J is TRBJ2-7 and V is TRBV15, with 7 bases identical to TRBD2. V shed 0 bases, J shed 5 bases, and the junction held 13 bases outside the gene matches. The CDR3 consists of 17 residues. CDR1 LNHNV and CDR2 YYDKDF come from the germline V gene (reference sequence).